The table lists the clone carrying this T cell receptor (beta chain) with a few counts. TCRdb redid the calling of the RT-PCR reads with MiXCR, one entry per CDR3 protein. The sample carries fewer than 800,000 distinct CDR3 sequences, more than 13% recorded once. Germline V gene lookup returns CDR1 SGHDT and CDR2 YYEEEE. J was trimmed by 3 bases and V by 0 bases; bases with no gene match: 3. The CDR3 consists of 15 residues. The rearrangement links TRBV5-6 to TRBJ2-5; 9 bases align to TRBD2. Specimen: memory CD4+ T cells from blood. The receptor was derived from a female donor in good health, serving as a healthy control. CDR3 in amino acids: CASSLGREGKETQYF. The DNA for the CDR3 is TGTGCCAGCAGCTTGGGGCGGGAGGGAAAAGAGACCCAGTACTTC. Complete variable domain (other parts from reference TRBV5-6 and TRBJ2-5): DAGVTQSPTHLIKTRGQQVTLRCSPKSGHDTVSWYQQALGQGPQFIFQYYEEEERQRGNFPDRFSGHQFPNYSSELNVNALLLGDSALYLCASSLGREGKETQYFGPGTRLLVL.